These 23 T cell receptor beta chains came from one sample sequenced in a study of blood T cell repertoires in COVID-19. Using immunoSEQ multiplex PCR, the repertoire was profiled, and TCRdb retains in-frame clones only, with some absent. This table holds 190,000 or so clones, about 80% found once. Sequencing was done on a sample of peripheral blood. Source of these receptors: a human donor with acute or convalescent COVID-19. The donor label of this sample is uncertain.

This clone has just a few counts. The J gene is TRBJ2-7, the V gene TRBV30; 9 positions agree with TRBD1. The CDR3 length is 15 residues. Unmatched junction bases numbered 7, after V lost 3 bases and J lost 1 base. The germline CDR1 and CDR2 sequences are GTSNPN and SVGIG (reference sequence). Here the CDR3 DNA reads TGTGCCTGGAGCCGAACCGGGACAGGGTCCTACGAGCAGTACTTC. Translating gives CAWSRTGTGSYEQYF.

This chain uses TRBV27 with TRBJ2-7; 10 bases map to TRBD2. The CDR3 contains 18 residues. Germline lookup yields CDR1 MNHEY and CDR2 SMNVEV (reference sequence). Trimming removed 4 bases from V and 4 bases from J; junction bases left unmatched: 16. The CDR3 DNA reads TGTGCCAGCAGTTCCTACTCTTTCTCCGGGACTAGCGTGTACGAGCAGTACTTC. This encodes CASSSYSFSGTSVYEQYF.

The chain recombines TRBV24-1 with TRBJ2-3; D might be TRBD1 (6 bases). Germline CDR1 KGHDR, CDR2 SFDVKD. V was shortened by 3 bases and J by 2 bases, with 14 bases between the two germline ends. The length of the CDR3 is 16 residues. The CDR3 sequence is CATSDQGTGLTDTQYF. CDR3 nucleotide sequence: TGTGCCACCAGTGATCAGGGGACGGGGCTCACAGATACGCAGTATTTT.

The chain combines TRBV15 with TRBJ1-5; the D gene is possibly TRBD1 (5 bases). CDR3 length equals 15 residues. The ends were cut back, 1 base at V and 4 bases at J, with 11 bases in the middle. Germline V gene lookup returns CDR1 LNHNV and CDR2 YYDKDF (reference sequence). In DNA, the CDR3 is TGTGCCACCAGCAGAGCCCTGACAGAGAATCAGCCCCAGCATTTT. Encoded protein: CATSRALTENQPQHF.

The chain couples TRBV30 to TRBJ1-2, with 9 bases matching TRBD1. Germline V gives CDR1 GTSNPN, CDR2 SVGIG (reference sequence). V dropped 4 bases and J dropped 11; count of bases not matched to a gene: 5. This CDR3 has 11 residues. This CDR3 is CAWNTGGAYTF. Written as DNA, the CDR3 is TGTGCCTGGAATACAGGGGGCGCTTACACCTTC.

The chain links TRBV7-3 to TRBJ2-2; the D gene is possibly TRBD2 (5 bases). This CDR3 has 14 residues. From germline, CDR1 is SGHTA and CDR2 FQGTGA. Between the trimmed V and J ends, which lost 2 bases and 7 bases, there was a span of 11 bases. The CDR3 here is CASSLWEKGGELFF. In nucleotides, the CDR3 is TGTGCCAGCAGCTTATGGGAGAAGGGCGGGGAGCTGTTTTTT.

This clone was observed once. The rearrangement joins TRBV30 to TRBJ1-5; 10 bases are a match to TRBD1. This CDR3 has 13 residues. After removal of 6 bases from V and 5 bases from J, the junction contained 4 bases not matched to a gene. Germline loops: CDR1 GTSNPN, CDR2 SVGIG (reference sequence). CDR3 coding DNA: TGTGCCTGCTCCGGGACAGGGGATCAGCCCCAGCATTTT. Its translation is CACSGTGDQPQHF.

Regarding this clone: The same CDR3 also results from other DNA sequences found in this sample. The chain joins TRBV9 to TRBJ2-1; 8 bases are a match to TRBD2. CDR3 length: 15 residues. The ends lost 3 bases at V and 0 bases at J; junction bases unmatched: 2. Germline V gene lookup returns CDR1 SGDLS and CDR2 YYNGEE. CDR3 DNA: TGTGCCAGCAGCGCCAGCGGGAGCTCCTACAATGAGCAGTTCTTC. Translating gives CASSASGSSYNEQFF.

This chain joins TRBV6-2 or TRBV6-3 and TRBJ2-3; D is perhaps TRBD2 (5 bases). The CDR3 has 13 residues. Looked up from germline, CDR1 is MNHEY and CDR2 is SVGEGT. Trimming stripped 2 bases from V and 5 bases from J, with 8 bases between. The CDR3 sequence is CASSYIRGDTQYF. CDR3 nucleotide sequence: TGTGCCAGCAGTTACATCCGGGGAGATACGCAGTATTTT.

The J gene is TRBJ2-2, the V gene TRBV7-9, with 15 positions matching TRBD2. Trimming took 4 bases from V and 5 from J; bases not matched to a gene: 11. This CDR3 is built from 19 residues. Per the germline V gene, CDR1 is SEHNR and CDR2 is FQNEAQ (reference sequence). CDR3 sequence (DNA): TGTGCCAGCAGCTCCATCAGGACTAGCGGGAGGGCCGGAACCGGGGAGCTGTTTTTT. Amino acids: CASSSIRTSGRAGTGELFF.

The chain couples TRBV3-1 (or the pseudogene TRBV3-2) to TRBJ1-2; D not resolved. V lost 1 base, J lost 4 bases, and 7 bases lay in between. CDR1 and CDR2 from the germline V gene are LGHDT and YNNKEL (reference sequence). CDR3 size: 13 residues. The CDR3 is CASSQGSVYGYTF. DNA of the CDR3: TGTGCCAGCAGCCAAGGGTCAGTCTATGGCTACACCTTC.

This chain joins TRBV18 and TRBJ1-1, with TRBD1 matching over 7 bases. CDR1 is KGHSH and CDR2 is LQKENI in the germline V gene. CDR3 length: 15 amino acids. With 3 bases clipped from V and 1 base from J, the junction kept 5 bases outside the gene matches. The CDR3 bases are TGTGCCAGCTCACCGTACCGGGACAGGAACACTGAAGCTTTCTTT. Translating gives CASSPYRDRNTEAFF. Variable domain in full (rest from reference TRBV18 and TRBJ1-1): NAGVMQNPRHLVRRRGQEARLRCSPMKGHSHVYWYRQLPEEGLKFMVYLQKENIIDESGMPKERFSAEFPKEGPSILRIQQVVRGDSAAYFCASSPYRDRNTEAFFGQGTRLTVV.

V gene TRBV5-6 combines with J gene TRBJ2-2, with 10 bases matching TRBD1. V shed 1 base, J shed 4 bases, and the junction held 7 bases outside the gene matches. Germline assignment: CDR1 SGHDT and CDR2 YYEEEE. This CDR3 has 17 residues. The CDR3 protein is CASSLLGTGVTTGELFF. The DNA for the CDR3 is TGTGCCAGCAGCTTGTTGGGGACAGGGGTGACCACCGGGGAGCTGTTTTTT.

The rearrangement joins TRBV7-8 to TRBJ1-1; 7 positions match TRBD1. The CDR3 has 13 residues. Germline trimming cut 2 bases from V and 10 bases from J; bases unmatched to any gene: 7. Germline CDR1 and CDR2: SGHVS and FQNEAQ. CDR3 sequence: CASSLTEGAGAFF. The CDR3 DNA reads TGTGCCAGCAGCTTAACGGAGGGGGCTGGAGCTTTCTTT.

The chain combines TRBV6-1 with TRBJ2-2, with 8 bases matching TRBD1. CDR1 and CDR2 from the germline V gene are MNHNS and SASEGT. The J segment lost 1 base and the V segment lost 3 bases, leaving 1 base of the junction unmatched. The CDR3 loop spans 15 amino acids. The CDR3 DNA follows: TGTGCCAGCAGTGACGGGACAGGGAACACCGGGGAGCTGTTTTTT. Its protein is CASSDGTGNTGELFF.

The rearrangement links TRBV9 to TRBJ2-5; the match to TRBD2 covers 16 bases. CDR1 and CDR2 (germline): SGDLS, YYNGEE. V trimming: 5 bases; J trimming: 4 bases; junction bases outside the gene matches: 5. The CDR3 is 16 residues long. As DNA, the CDR3 is TGTGCCAGCAGTGGGACTAGCGGGAGGGGGAGAGAGACCCAGTACTTC. This sequence encodes CASSGTSGRGRETQYF.

The V gene is TRBV28, the J gene TRBJ2-2; unclear D gene. From germline, CDR1 is MDHEN and CDR2 SYDVKM. V dropped 4 bases and J dropped 3 bases, with 3 bases sitting between them. This CDR3 is built from 12 residues. The CDR3 here is CASSSYTGELFF. The CDR3 DNA reads as TGTGCCAGCAGTTCGTACACCGGGGAGCTGTTTTTT. Variable domain in full (rest from reference TRBV28 and TRBJ2-2): DVKVTQSSRYLVKRTGEKVFLECVQDMDHENMFWYRQDPGLGLRLIYFSYDVKMKEKGDIPEGYSVSREKKERFSLILESASTNQTSMYLCASSSYTGELFFGEGSRLTVL.

This clone is a singleton in its sample. The J gene is TRBJ2-2, the V gene TRBV6-5; 13 bases fit TRBD2. CDR3 length: 14 residues. V lost 6 bases, J lost 6 bases, and 1 base stayed unmatched. Germline V gene lookup returns CDR1 MNHEY and CDR2 SVGAGI. CDR3 DNA: TGTGCCAGCAGAACTAGCGGGAGGGCCGGGGAGCTGTTTTTT. Amino acids: CASRTSGRAGELFF.

This clone was counted between two and nine times. The V and J genes are TRBV19 and TRBJ2-3, with D perhaps matching TRBD2 (5 bases). Germline CDR1 reads LNHDA; CDR2 reads SQIVND (reference sequence). V gave up 3 bases and J gave up 0 bases, with 10 bases separating them. The CDR3 sequence is 15 residues long. Here the CDR3 DNA reads TGTGCCAGTAGTATTGACGGGGTGAGCACAGATACGCAGTATTTT. Translating gives CASSIDGVSTDTQYF.

This clone was seen just once. The chain couples TRBV12-2 to TRBJ2-6; TRBD1 is taken as the D call from the table, unchecked against the DNA. TRBV12-2 is flagged as a pseudogene. The length of the CDR3 is 15 residues. The CDR3 nucleotides read TGTGCAAGTCGCTCCCAGGTCTCTGGGGCCAACGTCCTGACTTTC. Its translation is CASRSQVSGANVLTF.

The J gene is TRBJ2-7, the V gene TRBV10-1, with D uncertain. The germline V gene encodes CDR1 WNHNN and CDR2 SYGVQD (reference sequence). V was trimmed by 0 bases and J by 6 bases, leaving 9 bases between them. The CDR3 is made up of 13 amino acids. CDR3 nucleotides: TGCGCCAGCAGTGAGTCGGGCAGCCCCGAGCAGTACTTC. Translation: CASSESGSPEQYF.

The chain links TRBV5-1 to TRBJ2-5; 14 bases align to TRBD2. Trimming removed 4 bases from V and 2 bases from J; junction bases left unmatched: 1. Germline-derived CDR1 and CDR2 are SGHRS and YFSETQ. The CDR3 contains 15 residues. The CDR3 sequence: CASSRLAGGQETQYF. Written as DNA, the CDR3 is TGCGCCAGCAGCCGACTAGCGGGAGGGCAAGAGACCCAGTACTTC. The whole variable domain, remainder taken from reference TRBV5-1 and TRBJ2-5, is KAGVTQTPRYLIKTRGQQVTLSCSPISGHRSVSWYQQTPGQGLQFLFEYFSETQRNKGNFPGRFSGRQFSNSRSEMNVSTLELGDSALYLCASSRLAGGQETQYFGPGTRLLVL.

The chain recombines TRBV7-9 with TRBJ1-6; tentative D call: TRBD1 (5 bases). The ends were cut back, 5 bases at V and 10 bases at J, with 18 bases in the middle. CDR1 and CDR2 (germline): SEHNR, FQNEAQ (reference sequence). This CDR3 is built from 15 residues. This CDR3 reads CASSLPAGSGSPLHF. The CDR3 DNA follows: TGTGCCAGCAGCCTCCCTGCCGGGTCAGGGTCACCCCTCCACTTT.